Listed here are 25 T cell receptor beta chains from one sample, sequenced in a study of beta chain features in type 1 diabetes. The authors reverse transcribed all of the isolated RNA, so sequencing captured expressed TCRB transcripts. Only in-frame clones appear in the TCRdb table, and some are missing; sequencing was by immunoSEQ multiplex PCR. The sample consists of about 450,000 clones, 10% to 12% of them appearing once. The source material was naive CD4+ T cells from blood. These receptors came from a woman between 18 and 29 years old in good health.

This clone turned up a few times. The V call is TRBV4-3, the J call TRBJ1-4, with D unclear. The CDR3 is made up of 13 amino acids. The V end was cut by 1 base, the J end by 7 bases, with 7 bases between. Germline CDR1 reads LGHNA; CDR2 reads YSLEER. The CDR3 nucleotides read TGCGCCAGCAGCCAAGTGTACCGTGAAAAACTGTTTTTT. Protein: CASSQVYREKLFF.

This clone was detected a few times. The sample contains more than one DNA sequence encoding this CDR3. This sequence joins TRBV7-2 and TRBJ2-3; D unresolved. The CDR3 is made up of 13 amino acids. Germline CDR1 and CDR2: SGHTA and FQGNSA. The V end was cut by 0 bases, the J end by 3 bases, with 4 bases between. This CDR3 reads CASSLALTDTQYF. As DNA, the CDR3 is TGTGCCAGCAGCTTAGCCCTAACAGATACGCAGTATTTT. Looking up the rest from reference TRBV7-2 and TRBJ2-3 gives the full variable domain: GAGVSQSPSNKVTEKGKDVELRCDPISGHTALYWYRQSLGQGLEFLIYFQGNSAPDKSGLPSDRFSAERTGGSVSTLTIQRTQQEDSAVYLCASSLALTDTQYFGPGTRLTVL.

This clone has just a few counts. V gene TRBV4-2 combines with J gene TRBJ1-2; 10 nucleotides align to TRBD1. Germline loops: CDR1 LGHNA, CDR2 YNFKEQ. The CDR3 spans 17 residues. The ends lost 0 bases at V and 7 bases at J; junction bases unmatched: 11. The CDR3 DNA reads as TGTGCCAGCAGCCAAGATTCGGGACAGGGGTTATCGGCTGGCTACACCTTC. Its protein is CASSQDSGQGLSAGYTF.

This clone occurred a few times. The CDR3 region has the DNA TGCAGCGTAGGGGGACAGAGCCTCCGGCAGTACTTC. Protein: CSVGGQSLRQYF. The genes are TRBV29-1 and TRBJ2-4, with 7 bases matching TRBD1. The CDR3 contains 12 residues. Trimming cost V 6 bases and J 13 bases; bases outside gene matches: 12. CDR1 is SQVTM, CDR2 ANQGSEA, per germline.

The chain couples TRBV5-4 to TRBJ2-7, with D tentatively TRBD2 (5 bases). CDR1 and CDR2 (germline): SGHNT, YYREEE (reference sequence). V lost 6 bases and J 4 bases, leaving 8 bases between the germline ends. This CDR3 is 11 amino acids long. The CDR3 protein is CASNSEYEQYF. DNA for the CDR3: TGTGCCAGCAATAGCGAGTACGAGCAGTACTTC.

The CDR3 protein is CASSLTGTDKNIQYF. The CDR3 coding sequence is TGCGCCAGCAGCTTGACCGGGACAGACAAAAACATTCAGTACTTC. The chain combines TRBV5-1 with TRBJ2-4, with TRBD1 matching over 7 bases. Germline V lookup: CDR1 SGHRS, CDR2 YFSETQ. The V and J ends lost 1 base and 3 bases, in that order; junction bases with no gene match: 4. This CDR3 contains 15 residues.

This clone has more than one count but fewer than ten. V is TRBV30 and J is TRBJ2-2; TRBD2 aligns across 7 bases. The germline CDR1 and CDR2 sequences are GTSNPN and SVGIG (reference sequence). Trimming removed 3 bases from V and 0 bases from J; junction bases left unmatched: 10. The length of the CDR3 is 17 residues. The chain's CDR3 is CAWRLRLALTNTGELFF. In DNA, the CDR3 is TGTGCCTGGAGGTTAAGACTAGCTCTGACGAACACCGGGGAGCTGTTTTTT.

In its sample, this clone was seen a few times. The J gene is TRBJ2-1, the V gene TRBV5-1; D is unclear. Germline CDR1 SGHRS, CDR2 YFSETQ. V lost 4 bases and J lost 8, with 7 bases in between. The CDR3 runs 11 residues. The CDR3 nucleotides are TGCGCCAGCAGCGGAACACATGAGCAGTTCTTC. It translates to CASSGTHEQFF.

The V gene is TRBV7-3, the J gene TRBJ2-3; weak D call: TRBD2 (6 bases). CDR3 length equals 14 residues. Deletions cut 5 bases from V and 2 bases from J, with 11 bases between. CDR1 and CDR2 from the germline V gene are SGHTA and FQGTGA. The CDR3 protein is CASSAGLTTDTQYF. Here the CDR3 DNA reads TGTGCCAGCAGCGCGGGACTCACCACAGATACGCAGTATTTT.

This chain joins TRBV25-1 and TRBJ2-7; 12 nucleotides line up with TRBD2. This CDR3 contains 14 residues. Germline V gives CDR1 MGHDK, CDR2 SYGVNS. J lost 6 bases, V lost 6 bases, and 6 bases had no gene match. CDR3 nucleotide sequence: TGTGCCAGCAGCCGAGGACTAGCGGGGCTCGAGCAGTACTTC. Translated: CASSRGLAGLEQYF.

The chain's CDR3 is CASSLGNRDIEFF. The CDR3 DNA follows: TGTGCCAGCAGCTTAGGGAACCGGGACATTGAGTTCTTC. The V call is TRBV7-2, the J call TRBJ2-1; D is perhaps TRBD1 (6 bases). Germline loops: CDR1 SGHTA, CDR2 FQGNSA. This CDR3 is 13 amino acids long. V dropped 1 base and J dropped 14 bases, with 15 bases sitting between them.

This clone was observed a few times. The chain uses TRBV7-9 and TRBJ2-7; 8 bases agree with TRBD1. This CDR3 has 12 amino acids. V lost 8 bases, J lost 4 bases, and 4 bases stayed unmatched. Germline-derived CDR1 and CDR2 are SEHNR and FQNEAQ (reference sequence). DNA for the CDR3: TGTGCCAGCGGACAGGGTTTTTACGAGCAGTACTTC. Its translation is CASGQGFYEQYF. The full variable domain, completed using reference TRBV7-9 and TRBJ2-7, is DTGVSQNPRHKITKRGQNVTFRCDPISEHNRLYWYRQTLGQGPEFLTYFQNEAQLEKSRLLSDRFSAERPKGSFSTLEIQRTEQGDSAMYLCASGQGFYEQYFGPGTRLTVT.

This rearrangement joins TRBV7-9 to TRBJ2-2, with D possibly matching TRBD2 (5 bases). Germline-derived CDR1 and CDR2 are SEHNR and FQNEAQ (reference sequence). V shed 1 base and J shed 3 bases, with 12 bases lying between them. CDR3 length: 16 residues. In DNA form, the CDR3 reads TGTGCCAGCAGCTTAGGAGGGTACCAAGACACCGGGGAGCTGTTTTTT. This codes for CASSLGGYQDTGELFF.

The chain employs TRBV29-1 and TRBJ2-1, with 7 bases identical to TRBD1. Germline trimming cut 8 bases from V and 3 bases from J; bases unmatched to any gene: 7. CDR1 and CDR2 from the germline V gene are SQVTM and ANQGSEA. The CDR3 sequence is 13 residues long. CDR3 amino acids: CSYDRVLYNEQFF. The CDR3 bases are TGCAGCTACGACAGGGTACTCTACAATGAGCAGTTCTTC.

This clone was observed a handful of times. The chain joins TRBV10-3 to TRBJ2-3; D unclear. This CDR3 spans 14 amino acids. V was clipped by 2 bases and J by 0 bases, with 6 bases between them. CDR1 and CDR2 from the germline V gene are ENHRY and SYGVKD. The CDR3 DNA reads as TGTGCCATCAGTGAGCCTGGTAGCACAGATACGCAGTATTTT. Protein: CAISEPGSTDTQYF.

This clone has only a few counts. The chain carries TRBV9 and TRBJ2-7; 13 positions agree with TRBD2. V was clipped by 4 bases and J by 5 bases; unmatched bases: 6. The CDR3 runs 15 residues. In germline, CDR1 is SGDLS, CDR2 YYNGEE. CDR3 amino acids: CASSTGLAGVDEQYF. The CDR3 region has the DNA TGTGCCAGCAGCACCGGACTAGCGGGAGTCGACGAGCAGTACTTC. Looking up the rest from reference TRBV9 and TRBJ2-7 gives the full variable domain: DSGVTQTPKHLITATGQRVTLRCSPRSGDLSVYWYQQSLDQGLQFLIQYYNGEERAKGNILERFSAQQFPDLHSELNLSSLELGDSALYFCASSTGLAGVDEQYFGPGTRLTVT.

As concerns this clone: A junction end diverges from the germline sequence, so it may reflect a read error. The chain has TRBV5-6 and TRBJ2-1; D gene uncertain. CDR1 is SGHDT and CDR2 is YYEEEE in the germline V gene. The length of the CDR3 is 13 residues. Here the CDR3 reads CASSLGSSNEQFF. The CDR3 DNA reads TGTGCCAGCAGCTTAGGGTCCTCCAATGAGCAGTTCTTC.

The chain combines TRBV4-3 with TRBJ2-3, with 8 bases identical to TRBD2. V was clipped by 0 bases and J by 14 bases; unmatched bases: 7. CDR3 length: 13 amino acids. Germline CDR1 LGHNA, CDR2 YSLEER. For the CDR3, the DNA is TGCGCCAGCAGCCAAGATACACAGCGGGGGACGTATTTT. Amino acid sequence: CASSQDTQRGTYF.

The chain couples TRBV25-1 to TRBJ2-7; TRBD1 matches 9 bases. The V segment lost 5 bases and the J segment 3 bases; nucleotides outside the gene matches: 11. This CDR3 has 16 amino acids. Germline CDR1 MGHDK, CDR2 SYGVNS. The CDR3 spells CASSLKRGTGNYEQYF. The DNA for the CDR3 is TGTGCCAGCAGTCTCAAGAGGGGGACAGGGAACTACGAGCAGTACTTC.

This clone has just a few counts. The chain has TRBV2 and TRBJ1-1; D unclear. The V gene lost 3 bases and the J gene lost 6 bases, with 5 bases spanning the gap. The CDR3 contains 11 residues. Germline CDR1 reads SNHLY; CDR2 reads FYNNEI. The CDR3 DNA reads TGTGCCAGCAGTGAGTGGTCTGAAGCTTTCTTT. It translates to CASSEWSEAFF.

J is TRBJ2-5 and V is TRBV15, with 8 positions matching TRBD1. There are 14 residues in the CDR3. The V gene's germline CDR1 is LNHNV and CDR2 YYDKDF (reference sequence). J lost 5 bases, V lost 0 bases, and 2 bases had no gene match. The CDR3 region is CATSRDTGGETQYF. In DNA form, the CDR3 reads TGTGCCACCAGCAGAGACACAGGGGGTGAGACCCAGTACTTC.

The table lists this clone with a few counts. The chain links TRBV4-3 to TRBJ1-4; D is possibly TRBD1 (6 bases). In germline, CDR1 is LGHNA, CDR2 YSLEER. V lost 0 bases and J lost 5, with 10 bases in between. The CDR3 is 15 residues long. In DNA form, the CDR3 reads TGCGCCAGCAGCCAAGAGCAGGGGCGGAATGAAAAACTGTTTTTT. It encodes CASSQEQGRNEKLFF.

The gene calls are TRBV9 and TRBJ1-2; D not resolved. CDR1 is SGDLS, CDR2 YYNGEE, per germline. CDR3 size: 13 residues. V lost 9 bases to trimming and J lost 2 bases, with 14 bases between them. The chain's CDR3 is CATGREPNYGYTF. In nucleotides, the CDR3 is TGTGCCACCGGGAGAGAACCCAACTATGGCTACACCTTC. Full variable domain (remainder filled in from reference TRBV9 and TRBJ1-2): DSGVTQTPKHLITATGQRVTLRCSPRSGDLSVYWYQQSLDQGLQFLIQYYNGEERAKGNILERFSAQQFPDLHSELNLSSLELGDSALYFCATGREPNYGYTFGSGTRLTVV.

This clone was observed a few times. The J gene is TRBJ2-2, the V gene TRBV11-2, with D unresolved. V dropped 1 base and J dropped 1 base, with 7 bases sitting between them. The CDR3 length is 15 residues. Germline CDR1 is SGHAT and CDR2 is FQNNGV. The CDR3 nucleotides read TGTGCCAGCAGCTTAGGGCAGTTGAACACCGGGGAGCTGTTTTTT. Its translation is CASSLGQLNTGELFF.

V and J are TRBV19 and TRBJ2-7; a possible D gene is TRBD1 (5 bases). Per the germline V gene, CDR1 is LNHDA and CDR2 is SQIVND (reference sequence). The CDR3 runs to 14 residues. The V end lost 6 bases, the J end lost 3 bases, and 15 bases lay between the germline ends. The CDR3 sequence is CASRSAGNIYEQYF. CDR3 nucleotide sequence: TGTGCCAGTAGAAGTGCAGGGAATATCTACGAGCAGTACTTC. Looking up the rest from reference TRBV19 and TRBJ2-7 gives the full variable domain: DGGITQSPKYLFRKEGQNVTLSCEQNLNHDAMYWYRQDPGQGLRLIYYSQIVNDFQKGDIAEGYSVSREKKESFPLTVTSAQKNPTAFYLCASRSAGNIYEQYFGPGTRLTVT.